This TCR beta chain was identified in a study of OX40 agonist ivuxolimab in advanced cancers. Whole-study context: Across the patients, intravenous ivuxolimab was delivered every 2 weeks at 0.01 to 10 mg/kg.

The CDR3 is made up of 15 amino acids. Germline loops: CDR1 SGHVS, CDR2 FQNEAQ. V lost 6 bases and J 1 base, leaving 12 bases between the germline ends. Some clones are missing from TCRdb's copy, which holds only in-frame ones; the method was immunoSEQ multiplex PCR. This sample has more than 70,000 clones; roughly 93% occur once, and the top ten carry around 0.34%. This chain joins TRBV7-8 and TRBJ2-2, with D uncertain. The sequence derives from an adult with an advanced solid tumor such as melanoma, head and neck, liver or kidney cancer. The source was CD4+ or CD8+ T cells sorted from blood, collected in a trial of the OX40 agonist ivuxolimab. As DNA, the CDR3 is TGTGCCAGCAGACGGGCACCTCAGAACACCGGGGAGCTGTTTTTT. Translation gives CASRRAPQNTGELFF.